Below, 7 T cell receptor beta chains from the same sample are listed, as sequenced in a study of T cells in Graves' hyperthyroidism and ophthalmopathy. Amplification yielded TCR beta CDR3 regions, with RNA transcripts as the source. HTBI primers drove first-round RT-PCR of the TCR CDR3. Each CDR3 protein is one row after TCRdb ran MiXCR on the multiplex PCR reads. The sample yields about 400,000 distinct CDR3 sequences, around 16% seen once. Sequencing was done on a sample of blood. These receptors were taken from a young woman with Graves' hyperthyroidism.

This clonotype was picked up many times. The J gene is TRBJ2-7, the V gene TRBV11-3; TRBD2 agrees at 14 bases. Trimming took 5 bases from V and 0 from J; bases not matched to a gene: 9. Germline V lookup: CDR1 SGHNT, CDR2 YENEEA. The CDR3 loop spans 18 amino acids. The CDR3 here is CASSGGLAGATLSYEQYF. The CDR3 nucleotides are TGTGCCAGCAGCGGGGGACTAGCGGGGGCTACCCTCTCCTACGAGCAGTACTTC.

This clonotype has a count of ten or more. The chain joins TRBV12-3 or TRBV12-4 to TRBJ2-5; TRBD2 aligns across 7 bases. The CDR3 consists of 17 residues. With V trimmed by 6 bases and J by 4 bases, 17 bases remained unmatched. The chain's CDR3 is CASSRFTGGRVPETQYF. For the CDR3, the DNA is TGTGCCAGCAGCCGATTCACTGGGGGGAGGGTCCCAGAGACCCAGTACTTC.

This clonotype was seen at least ten times. V usage is TRBV5-1 and J usage is TRBJ2-7; D uncertain. Trimming pared 5 bases from V and 3 bases from J, leaving 15 bases between. The CDR3 is 14 amino acids. Germline V CDR1 and CDR2: SGHRS, YFSETQ. The CDR3: CASSLAAANYEQYF. As DNA, the CDR3 is TGCGCCAGCAGTTTAGCAGCAGCGAACTACGAGCAGTACTTC.

The V gene is TRBV2, the J gene TRBJ1-1; the D gene is possibly TRBD1 (6 bases). Trimming removed 6 bases at V and 5 bases at J, with 13 bases between. CDR3 length: 13 residues. CDR1 is SNHLY and CDR2 is FYNNEI in the germline V gene. The CDR3 DNA is TGTGCCAGCAGCAAACAGGGCCCAACTGAAGCTTTCTTT. It is translated as CASSKQGPTEAFF.

This clonotype came up a few times. The genes are TRBV28 and TRBJ1-5, with 7 nucleotides matching TRBD1. Losses at the gene ends were 5 bases for V and 6 bases for J; bases not matched to a gene: 16. Germline V lookup: CDR1 MDHEN, CDR2 SYDVKM. The CDR3 totals 17 residues. The CDR3 loop reads CASSPNPSDRVLQPQHF. The CDR3 DNA sequence: TGTGCCAGCAGTCCCAACCCCTCCGACAGGGTCCTTCAGCCCCAGCATTTT.

This clonotype was seen many times. This chain connects TRBV5-1 to TRBJ2-3; 14 bases agree with TRBD2. The CDR3 is 17 residues long. Germline-derived CDR1 and CDR2 are SGHRS and YFSETQ. Losses at the gene ends were 4 bases for V and 3 bases for J; bases not matched to a gene: 7. CDR3 in amino acids: CASSPGLAGGPTDTQYF. The CDR3 DNA is TGCGCCAGCAGCCCCGGACTAGCGGGAGGCCCTACAGATACGCAGTATTTT.

This clonotype was picked up a small number of times. V is TRBV20-1 and J is TRBJ2-5; D is ambiguous. The CDR3 sequence is 12 residues long. The germline CDR1 and CDR2 sequences are DFQATT and SNEGSKA (reference sequence). Between the trimmed V and J ends, which lost 6 bases and 2 bases, there was a span of 10 bases. The CDR3 is CSAATAQETQYF. CDR3 in DNA: TGCAGTGCCGCTACAGCACAAGAGACCCAGTACTTC.